This T cell receptor beta chain was sequenced during a study of shared clonotypes between healthy human individuals. Findings of the study overall: Donor scarcity curtailed the genetic and exposure-history diversity represented herein.

Remarks on this clone: Its antigen is unidentified.

Here immunoSEQ multiplex PCR was the method, and the copy in TCRdb shows in-frame clones only, minus some. The sample lists roughly 650,000 clones, around 97% occurring once. With V trimmed by 2 bases and J by 8 bases, 7 bases remained unmatched. Germline-derived CDR1 and CDR2 are WNHNN and SYGVQD (reference sequence). The CDR3 extends over 15 amino acids. What was sequenced was naive CD4+ T cells sorted from blood. Regarding subset: CD45RA+ positively selected. This sequence originates from a woman in her twenties or thirties in good health. V is TRBV10-1 and J is TRBJ2-1; TRBD2 aligns across 9 bases. The CDR3 sequence is CASSEALAGWDEQFF. The DNA for the CDR3 is TGCGCCAGCAGTGAGGCCCTAGCGGGATGGGATGAGCAGTTCTTC.